These T cell receptor beta chains were read from a single sample in a study of T-cell reconstitution after alpha-beta-depleted transplantation in children. Via MiXCR, TCRdb re-called the PCR reads, giving one row per CDR3 protein. This repertoire shows around 480,000 distinct CDR3 sequences, 32% found once; its top ten account for approximately 2.3%. The source material was PBMCs from the stem cell graft donor, sampled from the stem cell graft. The origin of the receptors is a human donor who donated a stem cell graft to a child with aplastic anemia. The CDR3 runs from the conserved cysteine through the conserved F or W.

CDR3aa	v_gene	j_gene	len
CASSSLTVRLYNEQFF	TRBV27	TRBJ2-1	16
CSAEPTSGNPYEQYF	TRBV20-1	TRBJ2-7	15
CASSGDGNTGELFF	TRBV12-3/TRBV12-4	TRBJ2-2	14
CASSSQLLALGDTQYF	TRBV11-1	TRBJ2-3	16
CASSPGGGGEQYF	TRBV14	TRBJ2-7	13
CSARVPSGRGETQYF	TRBV20-1	TRBJ2-5	15
CASSFRVQDEQFF	TRBV5-4	TRBJ2-1	13
CASSPDRAGTQETQYF	TRBV18	TRBJ2-5	16
CASSHRDSTGDTQYF	TRBV4-2	TRBJ2-3	15
CSVEDRHTEAFF	TRBV29-1	TRBJ1-1	12
CASSLTAPGLAVPERYTGELFF	TRBV18	TRBJ2-2	22
CSVEKGQGYTEAFF	TRBV29-1	TRBJ1-1	14
CSARDLSVTGANVLTF	TRBV20-1	TRBJ2-6	16
CASSVVATDTQYF	TRBV9	TRBJ2-3	13
CASSLESGGPDEQFF	TRBV5-1	TRBJ2-1	15
CATSSLAGLGEQFF	TRBV15	TRBJ2-1	14
CASSQAFRDYGYTF	TRBV4-3	TRBJ1-2	14
CASSSDRVGQPQHF	TRBV11-2	TRBJ1-5	14
CASSGWGRDQPQHF	TRBV6-1	TRBJ1-5	14
CASSESLGDEAFF	TRBV10-1	TRBJ1-1	13
CASSPPGGEQFF	TRBV18	TRBJ2-1	12
CASSIVTGHEQYF	TRBV11-1	TRBJ2-7	13
CASSGSGKADTQYF	TRBV5-1	TRBJ2-3	14
CSVRPELVGNIQYF	TRBV29-1	TRBJ2-4	14
CATSDPGPSSYNEQFF	TRBV24-1	TRBJ2-1	16
CASSRDRSTYEQYF	TRBV7-6	TRBJ2-7	14
CSAFRRGYGYTF	TRBV20-1	TRBJ1-2	12
CASSLLSSGDVLTF	TRBV5-1	TRBJ2-6	14
CASSLEGGFQPQHF	TRBV7-6	TRBJ1-5	14
CASREDRQAYGYTF	TRBV2	TRBJ1-2	14
CSARDRDYPYNEQFF	TRBV20-1	TRBJ2-1	15
CASKMTGTGNTIYF	TRBV28	TRBJ1-3	14
CATSGKTTDTQYF	TRBV24-1	TRBJ2-3	13
CSVPLARQGANEQFF	TRBV29-1	TRBJ2-1	15
CSARDPAAQGKTQYF	TRBV20-1	TRBJ2-5	15
CASSAGVLPPDTQYF	TRBV7-2	TRBJ2-3	15
CASSVPRGGGTDTQYF	TRBV9	TRBJ2-3	16
CASSLGTGPLGTDTQYF	TRBV5-1	TRBJ2-3	17
CASSPNFFAGEDQPQHF	TRBV18	TRBJ1-5	17
CASSPRGRDQPQHF	TRBV7-2	TRBJ1-5	14
CASTKTRTSGAPWEQFF	TRBV12-3/TRBV12-4	TRBJ2-1	17
CCARTGLAKNIQYF	TRBV20-1	TRBJ2-4	14